The 28 T cell receptor beta chains below come from one sample, sequenced in a study of T cells in Graves' hyperthyroidism and ophthalmopathy. Amplified regions were TCR beta CDR3 sequences from RNA transcripts. HTBI primers drove first-round RT-PCR of the TCR CDR3. TCRdb ran MiXCR on the multiplex PCR reads and lists one entry per CDR3 protein. The table records around 240,000 distinct CDR3 sequences, approximately 14% of them present only once. Sequences were obtained from blood. These receptors all stem from a middle-aged woman with Graves' hyperthyroidism that later progressed to Graves' ophthalmopathy.

The sample holds many counts of this clonotype. V and J are TRBV16 and TRBJ1-5, with D possibly being TRBD1 (5 bases). V lost 2 bases to trimming and J lost 2 bases, with 13 bases between them. This CDR3 is built from 16 residues. Germline-derived CDR1 and CDR2 are KGHSY and FQNENV. DNA for the CDR3: TGTGCCAGCAGCCAACACTCTCGAGGGGGCAATCAGCCCCAGCATTTT. Translation gives CASSQHSRGGNQPQHF.

This clonotype has at least ten counts. The gene calls are TRBV28 and TRBJ2-1; 10 bases agree with TRBD2. There are 16 residues in the CDR3. The germline V gene has CDR1 MDHEN and CDR2 SYDVKM. V trimming: 7 bases; J trimming: 8 bases; junction bases outside the gene matches: 14. CDR3 bases: TGTGCCAGCACCCAAGACCTAGCGGGAGAGGTCTATGAGCAGTTCTTC. This codes for CASTQDLAGEVYEQFF.

Notes on this clonotype: This may arise from a read error, as a much more abundant clone is one base away. J is TRBJ1-1 and V is TRBV5-1, with D possibly TRBD1 on 6 matching bases. V dropped 3 bases and J dropped 4 bases, with 16 bases sitting between them. CDR3 length: 15 residues. From germline, CDR1 is SGHRS and CDR2 YFSETQ. The CDR3 DNA sequence: TGCGCCAGCAGCTCGGAGGGATGGGGGCGCACTGAAGCTTTCTTT. It is translated as CASSSEGWGRTEAFF.

In this sample, this clonotype turned up many times. The V gene is TRBV14, the J gene TRBJ2-2, with a tentative D call TRBD2 (5 bases). This CDR3 is 18 amino acids long. Deletions cut 4 bases from V and 3 bases from J, with 21 bases between. Germline V gives CDR1 SGHDN, CDR2 FVKESK. In DNA, the CDR3 is TGTGCCAGCAGCCGTATCCGGAAGGCTGGAGCGGACACCGGGGAGCTGTTTTTT. Protein product: CASSRIRKAGADTGELFF.

In this sample, this clonotype turned up many times. This chain joins TRBV18 and TRBJ1-5, with 9 positions matching TRBD1. Germline V gene data show CDR1 as KGHSH and CDR2 as LQKENI. The CDR3 loop spans 14 amino acids. With V trimmed by 6 bases and J by 6 bases, 6 bases remained unmatched. The CDR3 region has the DNA TGTGCCAGCTCCCGGACAGGGGCAGGTCAGCCCCAGCATTTT. As protein: CASSRTGAGQPQHF.

This clonotype showed up many times. The chain couples TRBV30 to TRBJ2-1, with 7 nucleotides matching TRBD2. V lost 1 base, J lost 3 bases, and 9 bases stayed unmatched. The CDR3 loop spans 16 amino acids. The germline V gene encodes CDR1 GTSNPN and CDR2 SVGIG (reference sequence). CDR3 nucleotide sequence: TGTGCCTGGAGTGATCATTCTAGCGGCTTCTACAATGAGCAGTTCTTC. Protein sequence: CAWSDHSSGFYNEQFF.

V and J are TRBV20-1 and TRBJ2-2; maybe TRBD2 (5 bases). The CDR3 is made up of 15 amino acids. From germline, CDR1 is DFQATT and CDR2 SNEGSKA (reference sequence). Trimming cost V 6 bases and J 8 bases, with 22 bases left between them. CDR3 nucleotide sequence: TGCAGTGCCCTACGGGGTACTGGCGAATCTGGGGAGCTGTTTTTT. This gives the protein CSALRGTGESGELFF.

This clonotype was detected once. Here the CDR3 DNA reads TGTGCCAGCAGCTTAGTGGCGGGAGGGGATAAAGATACGCAGTATTTT. Encoded protein: CASSLVAGGDKDTQYF. The V call is TRBV27, the J call TRBJ2-3; 9 bases fit TRBD2. The CDR3 totals 16 residues. CDR1 is MNHEY, CDR2 SMNVEV, per germline (reference sequence). With V trimmed by 6 bases and J by 5 bases, 12 bases remained unmatched.

This clonotype was picked up many times. J is TRBJ1-1 and V is TRBV2; D uncertain. Germline V gene lookup returns CDR1 SNHLY and CDR2 FYNNEI. The V gene lost 0 bases and the J gene lost 6 bases, with 14 bases spanning the gap. The CDR3 is made up of 15 amino acids. The CDR3 DNA follows: TGTGCCAGCAGTGAAGCATACTGGGTGCAGCCTGAAGCTTTCTTT. It codes for CASSEAYWVQPEAFF.

This clonotype occurred many times. The chain is built from TRBV20-1 and TRBJ2-7; D is ambiguous. Trimming took 3 bases from V and 2 from J, leaving 17 bases between them. Germline values: CDR1 DFQATT, CDR2 SNEGSKA (reference sequence). This CDR3 contains 15 residues. The CDR3 reads CSASEPKGGTYEQYF. The CDR3 nucleotides read TGCAGTGCTAGCGAGCCTAAGGGCGGAACCTACGAGCAGTACTTC.

This clonotype occurred many times. CDR3 bases: TGCGCCAGCAGCCCTTCCGGACAGGGGGCATATGAGCAGTTCTTC. This translates into CASSPSGQGAYEQFF. The chain links TRBV4-1 to TRBJ2-1, with 11 bases that match TRBD1. Trimming took 4 bases from V and 8 from J; bases not matched to a gene: 7. Germline V gene lookup returns CDR1 MGHRA and CDR2 YSYEKL. The CDR3 is made up of 15 amino acids.

In its sample, this clonotype was seen many times. The chain links TRBV24-1 to TRBJ1-2; D possibly corresponds to TRBD1 (5 bases). CDR1 is KGHDR and CDR2 is SFDVKD in the germline V gene. The ends were cut back, 2 bases at V and 1 base at J, with 7 bases in the middle. The CDR3 spans 14 residues. For the CDR3, the DNA is TGTGCCACCAGTGATTCGACAGTTAACTATGGCTACACCTTC. Its protein is CATSDSTVNYGYTF.

This clonotype was counted many times. The CDR3 region has the DNA TGTGCCAGCAGTGAGCGGGCATCCCCTAGCACAGATACGCAGTATTTT. Residues: CASSERASPSTDTQYF. The chain has TRBV2 and TRBJ2-3; the D gene is possibly TRBD2 (5 bases). V gave up 3 bases and J gave up 0 bases, with 13 bases separating them. This CDR3 has 16 residues. Looked up from germline, CDR1 is SNHLY and CDR2 is FYNNEI. The full variable domain, with the rest looked up from reference TRBV2 and TRBJ2-3, is EPEVTQTPSHQVTQMGQEVILRCVPISNHLYFYWYRQILGQKVEFLVSFYNNEISEKSEIFDDQFSVERPDGSNFTLKIRSTKLEDSAMYFCASSERASPSTDTQYFGPGTRLTVL.

At least ten counts were recorded for this clonotype. This rearrangement joins TRBV6-5 to TRBJ2-3; possible D gene TRBD1, 6 bases. From germline, CDR1 is MNHEY and CDR2 SVGAGI. Trimming removed 1 base from V and 0 bases from J, with 8 bases in between. The CDR3 is 15 amino acids. In nucleotides, the CDR3 is TGTGCCAGCAGTTACTGGGACACCAGCACAGATACGCAGTATTTT. This sequence encodes CASSYWDTSTDTQYF.

This clonotype was picked up many times. The chain is built from TRBV11-2 and TRBJ2-3; D uncertain. The CDR3 loop spans 16 amino acids. CDR1 is SGHAT and CDR2 is FQNNGV in the germline V gene. The ends were cut back, 1 base at V and 0 bases at J, with 11 bases in the middle. The CDR3 region has the DNA TGTGCCAGCAGCTTAGGAGTTGAGAGCAGCACAGATACGCAGTATTTT. Protein product: CASSLGVESSTDTQYF. Full variable domain (rest looked up from reference TRBV11-2 and TRBJ2-3): EAGVAQSPRYKIIEKRQSVAFWCNPISGHATLYWYQQILGQGPKLLIQFQNNGVVDDSQLPKDRFSAERLKGVDSTLKIQPAKLEDSAVYLCASSLGVESSTDTQYFGPGTRLTVL.

This clonotype was seen many times. This chain links TRBV30 with TRBJ1-2, with TRBD1 identical over 8 bases. The germline CDR1 and CDR2 sequences are GTSNPN and SVGIG (reference sequence). This CDR3 is built from 14 residues. Trimming took 8 bases from V and 7 from J; bases not matched to a gene: 15. The CDR3: CAGKCGDRTCGYTF. Written as DNA, the CDR3 is TGTGCCGGCAAATGTGGGGACAGGACCTGTGGCTACACCTTC. The full variable domain, completed using reference TRBV30 and TRBJ1-2, is SQTIHQWPATLVQPVGSPLSLECTVEGTSNPNLYWYRQAAGRGLQLLFYSVGIGQISSEVPQNLSASRPQDRQFILSSKKLLLSDSGFYLCAGKCGDRTCGYTFGSGTRLTVV.

This sequence joins TRBV5-1 and TRBJ2-7; no clear D. Germline values: CDR1 SGHRS, CDR2 YFSETQ. Trimming left V 0 bases short and J 2 bases short, with 6 bases between. The CDR3 consists of 13 residues. The chain's CDR3 is CASSLAATYEQYF. The CDR3 bases are TGCGCCAGCAGCTTGGCCGCCACCTACGAGCAGTACTTC. The variable domain in full, with the rest retrieved from reference TRBV5-1 and TRBJ2-7, is KAGVTQTPRYLIKTRGQQVTLSCSPISGHRSVSWYQQTPGQGLQFLFEYFSETQRNKGNFPGRFSGRQFSNSRSEMNVSTLELGDSALYLCASSLAATYEQYFGPGTRLTVT.

Many counts were recorded for this clonotype. Here the CDR3 reads CASSAAGTGVTGELFF. In DNA form, the CDR3 reads TGTGCCAGCAGCGCCGCCGGGACAGGGGTTACCGGGGAGCTGTTTTTT. The chain recombines TRBV9 with TRBJ2-2, with TRBD1 matching over 10 bases. This CDR3 has 16 amino acids. The germline gives CDR1 SGDLS, CDR2 YYNGEE. Trimming cost V 3 bases and J 5 bases; bases outside gene matches: 7.

There are many counts of this clonotype. V and J are TRBV3-1 and TRBJ2-1, with 7 bases aligning to TRBD2. Germline V gene lookup returns CDR1 LGHDT and CDR2 YNNKEL (reference sequence). This CDR3 is built from 13 residues. Trimming took 1 base from V and 11 from J; bases not matched to a gene: 5. The CDR3 coding sequence is TGTGCCAGCAGCCAAGTGGCGGGAGATCAGCAGTTCTTC. Amino acids: CASSQVAGDQQFF.

Ten or more counts support this clonotype. The rearrangement uses TRBV3-1 and TRBJ2-1; the D gene is possibly TRBD2 (6 bases). The CDR3 is 17 amino acids. The germline CDR1 and CDR2 sequences are LGHDT and YNNKEL (reference sequence). Between the trimmed V and J ends, which lost 1 base and 0 bases, there was a span of 13 bases. The CDR3 region is CASSQAWGLRSYNEQFF. As DNA, the CDR3 is TGTGCCAGCAGCCAAGCGTGGGGACTCCGCTCCTACAATGAGCAGTTCTTC.

This clonotype was recorded many times. The chain employs TRBV6-1 and TRBJ1-1, with 8 bases lining up with TRBD1. Germline V gene data show CDR1 as MNHNS and CDR2 as SASEGT. The CDR3 covers 14 residues. Trimming removed 6 bases from V and 4 bases from J; junction bases left unmatched: 7. The CDR3 DNA sequence: TGTGCCAGCAGGGGTCGGCAGGGGGCCACTGAAGCTTTCTTT. The encoded protein is CASRGRQGATEAFF.

The chain carries TRBV4-1 and TRBJ2-2, with 8 bases lining up with TRBD1. V lost 1 base, J lost 3 bases, and 13 bases stayed unmatched. Germline CDR1 is MGHRA and CDR2 is YSYEKL. The CDR3 has 19 amino acids. The CDR3 nucleotides read TGCGCCAGCAGCCAAGTCAGGGGGCTGGGGGGCGCTGACACCGGGGAGCTGTTTTTT. This gives the protein CASSQVRGLGGADTGELFF.

This clonotype appeared many times. The chain recombines TRBV6-1 with TRBJ1-5, with D uncertain. The germline gives CDR1 MNHNS, CDR2 SASEGT. This CDR3 is 14 amino acids long. Trimming left V 3 bases short and J 9 bases short, with 15 bases between. CDR3 coding DNA: TGTGCCAGCAGTGATACAGATCCGGGTTGGCCCCAGCATTTT. Residues: CASSDTDPGWPQHF.

Only a few counts were recorded for this clonotype. J is TRBJ2-7 and V is TRBV20-1, with D hard to call. CDR3 length: 12 amino acids. Germline CDR1 DFQATT, CDR2 SNEGSKA (reference sequence). V was shortened by 3 bases and J by 6 bases, with 12 bases between the two germline ends. CDR3 coding DNA: TGCAGTGCTAGGCCGGTTTTCTCCGAGCAGTACTTC. This translates into CSARPVFSEQYF.

Points on this clonotype: Mismatch with germline at one junction end may stem from a read error. The genes are TRBV6-2 or TRBV6-3 and TRBJ1-6; the D is unclear. The germline V gene has CDR1 MNHEY and CDR2 SVGEGT. This CDR3 comprises 13 residues. The CDR3 here is CASSDLSRSPVHF. Here the CDR3 DNA reads TGTGCCAGCAGCGACCTATCGCGCTCACCCGTCCACTTT.

This clonotype was observed a handful of times. The chain uses TRBV5-1 and TRBJ2-4, with unresolved D. CDR3 length: 14 amino acids. Deletions cut 0 bases from V and 0 bases from J, with 4 bases between. Looked up from germline, CDR1 is SGHRS and CDR2 is YFSETQ. The CDR3 DNA is TGCGCCAGCAGCTTGGAGGGAGCCAAAAACATTCAGTACTTC. Translating gives CASSLEGAKNIQYF.

This clonotype occurred many times. The rearrangement links TRBV28 to TRBJ2-3; 8 positions match TRBD1. Germline trimming cut 2 bases from V and 3 bases from J; bases unmatched to any gene: 4. CDR1 and CDR2 (germline): MDHEN, SYDVKM. This CDR3 contains 15 residues. In DNA, the CDR3 is TGTGCCAGCAGTTTACCAGGGGGCAGTACAGATACGCAGTATTTT. Encoded protein: CASSLPGGSTDTQYF.

This clonotype was counted many times. The J gene is TRBJ2-7, the V gene TRBV11-2; 10 bases are shared with TRBD2. Germline CDR1 SGHAT, CDR2 FQNNGV. The CDR3 length is 15 residues. Trimming at V came to 5 bases and at J to 3 bases, leaving 7 bases not matched to a gene. The CDR3 DNA reads TGTGCCAGCAGCCCCCGTCTAGCGGGAGTCTACGAGCAGTACTTC. It specifies CASSPRLAGVYEQYF.